This section outlines one TCR beta chain sequence together with its context. As yet, its antigen is unknown. Template switching supplied a universal primer site; unique molecular identifiers were carried on the cDNA. TCRdb passed the 5' RACE reads through MiXCR, listing each CDR3 protein once. The repertoire has about 520,000 distinct CDR3 sequences, less than 25% of them found once; the top ten carry 0.75% to 0.95%. This sample is drawn from a study of identical twins. General observations from the study: A lower insertion count was a feature of abundant cord blood beta clonotypes, with no such feature in memory repertoires.

Germline loops: CDR1 LGHNA, CDR2 YSLEER. The CDR3 consists of 18 residues. The junction had 12 bases not matched to a gene; V was cut back by 0 bases and J by 4 bases. The data were also submitted as part of a second study, on T cells expressing NK-cell markers. That paper adds: Dominant NKG2C+ clonotype frequencies of 1.0-7.0% of CD8+ T cells were measured in more than 5 donors.

Material: CD4+ T cells sorted from blood. The receptor was isolated from a woman between 18 and 29 years old in good health. This chain joins TRBV4-3 and TRBJ2-1; 7 bases match TRBD1. In DNA form, the CDR3 reads TGCGCCAGCAGCCAAGATTGGAACCGGGGACAGCAGTACAATGAGCAGTTCTTC. This sequence encodes CASSQDWNRGQQYNEQFF.